A single sample gave rise to the 2 T cell receptor beta chains below, sequenced in a study of response to subunit inactivated influenza vaccine. TCRdb called the RT-PCR reads again in MiXCR, with one record for every CDR3 protein. The sample records about 540,000 distinct CDR3 sequences, roughly 25% being singletons. These same data were also listed under a study on T cells expressing NK-cell markers. In that study: As the method of synthesis, 5'RACE template switching with UMIs yielded TCR beta cDNA.

The sequences come from CD4+ T cells sorted from PBMCs, collected approximately 12 days after vaccination. The receptors here all came from a man in his fifties or sixties who received an inactivated influenza vaccine.

The V gene is TRBV5-1, the J gene TRBJ2-3; D gene uncertain. V dropped 4 bases and J dropped 1 base, with 10 bases sitting between them. The length of the CDR3 is 14 residues. Germline V gene data show CDR1 as SGHRS and CDR2 as YFSETQ. The CDR3 protein is CASSRTLGTDTQYF. In DNA form, the CDR3 reads TGCGCCAGCAGCCGGACCCTAGGCACAGATACGCAGTATTTT. The whole variable domain, filled in from reference TRBV5-1 and TRBJ2-3, reads KAGVTQTPRYLIKTRGQQVTLSCSPISGHRSVSWYQQTPGQGLQFLFEYFSETQRNKGNFPGRFSGRQFSNSRSEMNVSTLELGDSALYLCASSRTLGTDTQYFGPGTRLTVL.

V and J are TRBV29-1 and TRBJ1-1; D is ambiguous. Trimming stripped 4 bases from V and 2 bases from J, with 11 bases between. Germline V gives CDR1 SQVTM, CDR2 ANQGSEA. This CDR3 contains 13 residues. The CDR3 region is CSVGAGRNTEAFF. The CDR3 region has the DNA TGCAGCGTTGGGGCAGGCCGTAACACTGAAGCTTTCTTT.